This T cell receptor (beta chain) was identified during a study of radiation and T cells in renal cell carcinoma. Time point here: blood 2 weeks post-SBRT. As to treatment: 15 Gy SBRT to primary tumor, nephrectomy 4 weeks later. With regard to this clone: What it recognizes is unknown.

Clones were sequenced by immunoSEQ multiplex PCR, and TCRdb holds only the in-frame ones, with some missing. The table has roughly 120,000 clones, approximately 78% seen once. Whole-study findings and limits: In blood, top tumor clones expanded by 2 weeks, shrinking by 4.

The germline V gene has CDR1 MNHEY and CDR2 SVGAGI. The CDR3 loop spans 14 amino acids. Trimming removed 4 bases from V and 3 bases from J; junction bases left unmatched: 6. This sequence originates from a woman between 55 and 75 years old with renal cell carcinoma. The chain joins TRBV6-5 to TRBJ2-7; TRBD2 matches at 7 bases. Sequencing used blood, obtained from a patient whose treatment included radiotherapy and nephrectomy. The CDR3 protein is CASSSPSGSYEQYF. The CDR3 DNA sequence: TGTGCCAGCAGTTCCCCTAGCGGAAGCTACGAGCAGTACTTC.